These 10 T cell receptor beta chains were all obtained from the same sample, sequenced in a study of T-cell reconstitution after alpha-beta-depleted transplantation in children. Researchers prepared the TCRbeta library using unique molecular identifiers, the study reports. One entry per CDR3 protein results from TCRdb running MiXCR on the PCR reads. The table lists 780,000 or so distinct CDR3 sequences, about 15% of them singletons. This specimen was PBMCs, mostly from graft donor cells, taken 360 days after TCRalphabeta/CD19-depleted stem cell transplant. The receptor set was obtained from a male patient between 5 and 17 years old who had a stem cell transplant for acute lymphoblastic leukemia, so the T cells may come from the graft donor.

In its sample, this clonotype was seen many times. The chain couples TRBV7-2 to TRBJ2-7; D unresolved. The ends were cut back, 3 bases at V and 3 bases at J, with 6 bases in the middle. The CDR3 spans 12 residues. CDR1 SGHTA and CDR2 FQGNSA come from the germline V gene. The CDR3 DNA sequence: TGTGCCAGCAGCTTTGGTCTCTACGAGCAGTACTTC. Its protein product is CASSFGLYEQYF.

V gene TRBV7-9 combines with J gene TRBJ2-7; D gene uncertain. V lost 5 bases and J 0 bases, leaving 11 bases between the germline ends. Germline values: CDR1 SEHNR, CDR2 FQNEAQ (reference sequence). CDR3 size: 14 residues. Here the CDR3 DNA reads TGTGCCAGCAGCGGTATACAGAGCTCCTACGAGCAGTACTTC. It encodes CASSGIQSSYEQYF.

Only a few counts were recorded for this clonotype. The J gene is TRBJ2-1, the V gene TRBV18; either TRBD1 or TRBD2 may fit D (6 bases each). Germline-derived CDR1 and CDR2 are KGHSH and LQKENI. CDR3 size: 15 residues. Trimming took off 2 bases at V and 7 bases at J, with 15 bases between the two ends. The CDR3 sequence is CASSPRRRGKNEQFF. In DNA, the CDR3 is TGTGCCAGCTCACCAAGGCGGAGGGGGAAGAATGAGCAGTTCTTC.

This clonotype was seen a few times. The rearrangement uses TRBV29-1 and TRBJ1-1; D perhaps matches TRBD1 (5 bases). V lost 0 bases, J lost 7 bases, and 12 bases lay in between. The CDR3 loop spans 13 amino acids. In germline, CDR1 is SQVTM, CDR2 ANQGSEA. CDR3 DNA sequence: TGCAGCGTTGAAGATCCCAGGGTGTTTGAAGCTTTCTTT. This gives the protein CSVEDPRVFEAFF.

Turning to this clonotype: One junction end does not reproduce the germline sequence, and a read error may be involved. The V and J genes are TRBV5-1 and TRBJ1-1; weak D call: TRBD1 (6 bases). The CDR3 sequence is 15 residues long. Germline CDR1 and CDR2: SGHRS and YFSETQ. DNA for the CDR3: TGCGCCAGCAGCCTTGGACAGACAACGAACACTGAAGCTTTATTT. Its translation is CASSLGQTTNTEALF.

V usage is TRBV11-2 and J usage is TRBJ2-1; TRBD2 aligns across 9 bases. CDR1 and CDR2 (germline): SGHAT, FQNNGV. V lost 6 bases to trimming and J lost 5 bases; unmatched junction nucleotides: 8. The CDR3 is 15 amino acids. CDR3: CASRAASGANNEQFF. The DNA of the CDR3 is TGTGCCAGCAGGGCAGCTAGCGGGGCCAACAATGAGCAGTTCTTC.

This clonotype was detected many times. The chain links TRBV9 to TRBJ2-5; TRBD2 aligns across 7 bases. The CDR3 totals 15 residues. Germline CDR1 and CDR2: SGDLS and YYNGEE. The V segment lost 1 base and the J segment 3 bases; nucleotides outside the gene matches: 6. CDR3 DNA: TGTGCCAGCAGCGTAAACGGGAGGCATGAAGAGACCCAGTACTTC. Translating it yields CASSVNGRHEETQYF.

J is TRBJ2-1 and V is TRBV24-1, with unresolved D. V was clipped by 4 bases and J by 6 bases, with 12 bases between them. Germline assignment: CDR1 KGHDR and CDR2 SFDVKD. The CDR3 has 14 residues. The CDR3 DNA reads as TGTGCCACCAGTGACCCCCCGGTAGCCAATGAGCAGTTCTTC. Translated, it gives CATSDPPVANEQFF.

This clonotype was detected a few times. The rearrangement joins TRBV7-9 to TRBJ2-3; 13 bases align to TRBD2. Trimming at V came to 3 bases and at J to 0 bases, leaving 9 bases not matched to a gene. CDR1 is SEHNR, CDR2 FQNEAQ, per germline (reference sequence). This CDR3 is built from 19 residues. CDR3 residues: CASSFRTSGSAISTDTQYF. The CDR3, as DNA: TGTGCCAGCAGCTTCCGGACTAGCGGGAGTGCCATAAGCACAGATACGCAGTATTTT. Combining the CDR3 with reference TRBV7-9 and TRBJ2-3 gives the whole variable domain DTGVSQNPRHKITKRGQNVTFRCDPISEHNRLYWYRQTLGQGPEFLTYFQNEAQLEKSRLLSDRFSAERPKGSFSTLEIQRTEQGDSAMYLCASSFRTSGSAISTDTQYFGPGTRLTVL.

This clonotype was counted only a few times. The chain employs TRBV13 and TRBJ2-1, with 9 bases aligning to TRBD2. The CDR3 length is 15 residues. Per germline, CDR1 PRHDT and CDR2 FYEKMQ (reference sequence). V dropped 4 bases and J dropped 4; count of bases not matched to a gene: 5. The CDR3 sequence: CASSYSGSGYNEQFF. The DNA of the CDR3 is TGTGCCAGCAGCTATAGCGGGAGTGGGTACAATGAGCAGTTCTTC.